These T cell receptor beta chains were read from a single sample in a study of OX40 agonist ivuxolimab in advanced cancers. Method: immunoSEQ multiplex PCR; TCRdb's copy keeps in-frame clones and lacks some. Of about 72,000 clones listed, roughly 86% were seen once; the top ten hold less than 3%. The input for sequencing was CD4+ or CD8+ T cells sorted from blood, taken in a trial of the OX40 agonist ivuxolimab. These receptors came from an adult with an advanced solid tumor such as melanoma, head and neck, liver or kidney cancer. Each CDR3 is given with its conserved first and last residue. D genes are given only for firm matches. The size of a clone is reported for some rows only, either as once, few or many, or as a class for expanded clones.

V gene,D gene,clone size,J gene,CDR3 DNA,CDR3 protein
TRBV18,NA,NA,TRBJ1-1,TGTGCCAGCTCACCTATAAACGGACTCGCTGAAGCTTTCTTT,CASSPINGLAEAFF
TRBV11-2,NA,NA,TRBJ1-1,TGTGCCAGCAGCTCCATACAAAGAAACACTGAAGCTTTCTTT,CASSSIQRNTEAFF
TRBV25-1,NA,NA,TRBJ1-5,TGTGCCAGCAGTGAATTAGGGGCAGGGGAGAATCAGCCCCAGCATTTT,CASSELGAGENQPQHF
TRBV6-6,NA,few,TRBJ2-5,TGTGCCAGCAGTTCAGGGCTTCGAGAGACCCAGTACTTC,CASSSGLRETQYF
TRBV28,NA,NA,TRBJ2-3,TGTGCCAGCAGTTCAAAGAGGGGGTACGATACGCAGTATTTT,CASSSKRGYDTQYF
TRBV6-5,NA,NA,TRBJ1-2,TGTGCCAGCAGTCCGACGGGCCTCGGGAGGGGTGGCTACACCTTC,CASSPTGLGRGGYTF
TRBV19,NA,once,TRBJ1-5,TGTGCCAGTAGCACCCCCAGGGCCGGATGGGACAATCAGCCCCAGCATTTT,CASSTPRAGWDNQPQHF
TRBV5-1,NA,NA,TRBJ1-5,TGCGCCAGCAGCTTGGACGGCGGAGGTGATCAGCCCCAGCATTTT,CASSLDGGGDQPQHF
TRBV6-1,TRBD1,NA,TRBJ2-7,TGTGCCAGCAGTCGGACAGGGGTCTTCTACGAGCAGTACTTC,CASSRTGVFYEQYF
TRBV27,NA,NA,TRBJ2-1,TGTGCCAGCAGTCCAACACGGGGGCCCTCCTACAATGAGCAGTTCTTC,CASSPTRGPSYNEQFF
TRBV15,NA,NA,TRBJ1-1,TGTGCCACCAGCAGAGGCCCGGGACGGGAGAACACTGAAGCTTTCTTT,CATSRGPGRENTEAFF
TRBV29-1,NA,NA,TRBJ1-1,TGCAGCATCGGGATGGGGCCCGCCGGGGACACTGAAGCTTTCTTT,CSIGMGPAGDTEAFF
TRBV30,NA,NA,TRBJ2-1,TGTGCCTGGTCCTCAGGGGCGGACAATGAGCAGTTCTTC,CAWSSGADNEQFF
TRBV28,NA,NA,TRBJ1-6,TGTGCCAGCAGTTCCCAGGGCCGATTTAAGCCACCTAATTCACCCCTCCACTTT,CASSSQGRFKPPNSPLHF
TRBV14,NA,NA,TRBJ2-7,TGTGCCAGCAGCCTTGCCCGCCGGGCCCCCTTTACCCCCTACGAGCAGTACTTC,CASSLARRAPFTPYEQYF
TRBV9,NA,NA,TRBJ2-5,TGTGCCAGCAGCGTAGATGTGTCCCTAGCGCCTAGGAGAGTCGAGACCCAGTACTTC,CASSVDVSLAPRRVETQYF
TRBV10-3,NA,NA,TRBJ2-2,TGTGCCATCAGTGAACAGCCGAACACCGGGGAGCTGTTTTTT,CAISEQPNTGELFF
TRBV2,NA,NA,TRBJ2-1,TGTGCCAGCAGTGCTCCGGGACTGAGTGAGCAGTTCTTC,CASSAPGLSEQFF
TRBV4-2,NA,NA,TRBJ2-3,TGTGCCAGCAGCCCAGGGGTCCAGCGGGTCACAGATACGCAGTATTTT,CASSPGVQRVTDTQYF
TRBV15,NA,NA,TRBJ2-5,TGTGCCACCAGCAGAGTAGGGGACCAAGAGACCCAGTACTTC,CATSRVGDQETQYF
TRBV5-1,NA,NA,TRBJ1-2,TGCGCCAGCAGCTTGGAGAGCAGGATCTATGGCTACACCTTC,CASSLESRIYGYTF
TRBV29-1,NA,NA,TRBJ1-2,TGCAGCGTTGAGAGGGGTGTAGGCTATGGCTACACCTTC,CSVERGVGYGYTF